The table lists the clone carrying this T cell receptor (beta chain) with many counts. The sample comes from a study of early T cells in non-severe SARS-CoV-2 infection. TCRdb re-derived calls from the 5' RACE reads in MiXCR, one entry per CDR3 protein. This table holds about 27,000 distinct CDR3 sequences, roughly 4.5% found once. Germline assignment: CDR1 MDHEN and CDR2 SYDVKM. The CDR3 sequence is 20 residues long. V lost 6 bases, J lost 0 bases, and 19 bases stayed unmatched. The clonotype originates from an adult who was a healthcare worker with PCR-confirmed SARS-CoV-2 infection or an uninfected control (not recorded which). This chain links TRBV28 with TRBJ2-1, with 8 bases lining up with TRBD2. Sequenced material: whole blood. The chain's CDR3 is CASSPMMTSDLTSSYNEQFF. DNA of the CDR3: TGTGCCAGCAGCCCAATGATGACTAGCGATCTAACTAGCTCCTACAATGAGCAGTTCTTC.